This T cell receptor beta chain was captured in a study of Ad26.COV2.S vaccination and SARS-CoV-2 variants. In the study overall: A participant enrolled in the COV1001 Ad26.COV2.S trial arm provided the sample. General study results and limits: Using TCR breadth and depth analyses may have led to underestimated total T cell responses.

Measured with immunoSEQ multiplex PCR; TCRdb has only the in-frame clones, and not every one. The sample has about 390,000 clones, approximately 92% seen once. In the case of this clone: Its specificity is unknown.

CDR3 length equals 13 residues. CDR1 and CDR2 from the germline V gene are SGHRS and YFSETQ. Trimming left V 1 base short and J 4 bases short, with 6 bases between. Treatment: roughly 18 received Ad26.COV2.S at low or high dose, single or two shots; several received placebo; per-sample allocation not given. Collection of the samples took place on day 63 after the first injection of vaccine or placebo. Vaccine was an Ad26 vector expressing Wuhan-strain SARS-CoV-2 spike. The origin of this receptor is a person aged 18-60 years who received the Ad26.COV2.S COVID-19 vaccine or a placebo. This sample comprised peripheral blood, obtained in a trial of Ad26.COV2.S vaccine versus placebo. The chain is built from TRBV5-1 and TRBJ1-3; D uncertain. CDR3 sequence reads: CASSLSPGNTIYF. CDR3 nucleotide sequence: TGCGCCAGCAGCTTGTCTCCGGGAAACACCATATATTTT.